The T cell receptor (beta chain) described here comes from a study of siplizumab effects on memory and regulatory T cells (dated by TCRdb to about 2019). With respect to the entire study: The effect of the anti-CD2 antibody siplizumab on alloreactive T-cell subsets was examined in allogeneic mixed lymphocyte reactions constructed from human PBMCs. Points the paper makes about the study in general: Because sequences below about 10^-5 frequency were poorly captured, only a minor fraction of alloreactive clones could be mapped to unstimulated subsets. The cumulative frequency of alloreactive sequences traceable to unstimulated CD4+ memory T cells was significantly reduced by siplizumab. Whether proliferating Tregs from siplizumab cultures actually had suppressive function was not functionally confirmed. Greater diversity appeared to be present in unstimulated naive T cells than in memory T cells, and a substantial contribution to the alloresponse seemed to be made by naive cells. Of the alloreactive CD4+ clones that could be mapped, the Treg-derived share averaged about 63% with siplizumab compared with approximately 25% in control reactions. About 75-96% of proliferating CD4+ or CD8+ clones could not be given a naive or memory phenotype.

In the case of this clone: No cognate antigen has been identified for it. The sample holds no much larger clone one base away, and base qualities are not on file.

Unstimulated CD4+ memory cells were also sequenced in three donor pairs, together with CD4+ naive, CD8+ TEMRA, CD8+ naive and CD8+ effector memory subsets. Sorted unstimulated T cells, along with proliferating T cells recovered from mixed lymphocyte reactions, underwent TCRbeta CDR3 sequencing. Fresh whole blood from about 11 HLA-typed healthy donors was used as the source from which PBMCs were isolated. Library generation was performed with the immunoSEQ multiplex PCR assay. The deep sequencing platform assayed around 95,000 TCR templates per sample. Genomic DNA extracted from sorted T cells was the material used for TCRbeta CDR3 sequencing. Regarding the original processing steps: The R programming language was used for clonal analysis of TCRbeta CDR3 data. Alloreactive CD4+ and CD8+ clones were defined by comparing unstimulated samples with post-reaction CFSE-low samples. By matching sequences to the repertoires of sorted unstimulated Treg and non-Treg cells, each alloreactive CD4+ clone was assigned a regulatory or non-regulatory origin. In TCRdb, the immuneACCESS table is reduced to in-frame sequences with V and J assigned. These tables do not hold every clone; where another copy was compared, an unresolved V gene accounts for under half, and the others remain unexplained. V and J calls and clone size come straight from that table; D and trimming were deduced from the DNA. The sample profile shows 60,000 to 80,000 clones; roughly 85% of them were found once. Together, the top ten hold 3.8% of the sample.

V is trimmed back by 6 bases and J by 3 bases, and the junction contains 6 bases that no gene match accounts for. The germline V gene provides CDR1 SQVTM and CDR2 ANQGSEA. Spanning cysteine to phenylalanine, the CDR3 consists of 13 amino acids. This entry keeps only the CDR3 DNA: 39 bases, framed from base 1. The sequence derives from a human donor in good health. In this chain, TRBV29-1 is recombined with TRBJ2-7; a stretch of 9 junction bases matches TRBD1. The sequenced sample was memory CD4+ T cells sorted from blood. Read against the paper, the sample's cell subset or site label means: unstimulated CD4+ memory T cells. The encoded CDR3 is CSVGQGMGYEQYF. In nucleotide form, the sequence is TGCAGCGTGGGACAGGGAATGGGCTACGAGCAGTACTTC.